The T cell receptor beta chain under discussion was sequenced for a study of shared clonotypes between healthy human individuals. Per the authors' pipeline: Filtering differed since immunoSEQ provided only junctions, with no quality scores. Sequencing used immunoSEQ multiplex PCR; TCRdb keeps in-frame clones, though not all of them. From that table come the V and J calls and clone size; the DNA was used to work out D and trimming. The table has roughly 500,000 clones, approximately 78% seen once. Trimming cost V 2 bases and J 7 bases, with 12 bases left between them. This CDR3 is built from 13 residues. CDR1 is GTSNPN, CDR2 SVGIG, per germline (reference sequence).

The J gene is TRBJ1-5, the V gene TRBV30; D is ambiguous. Sequenced material: PBMCs. This sequence was found in a woman aged 40 to 50 in good health. Some clones in this sample may be carry-over from other donors' samples. The CDR3 here is CAWSYRRGQPQHF. CDR3 DNA: TGTGCCTGGAGTTACAGACGGGGACAGCCCCAGCATTTT.